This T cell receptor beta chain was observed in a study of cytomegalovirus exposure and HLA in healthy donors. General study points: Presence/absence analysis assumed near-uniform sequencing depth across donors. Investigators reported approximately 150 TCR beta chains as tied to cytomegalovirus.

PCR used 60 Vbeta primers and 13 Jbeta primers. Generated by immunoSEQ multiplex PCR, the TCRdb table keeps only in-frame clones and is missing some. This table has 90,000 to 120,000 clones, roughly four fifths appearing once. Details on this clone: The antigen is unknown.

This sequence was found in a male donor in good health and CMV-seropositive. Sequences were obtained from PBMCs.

CDR3 sequence (DNA): TGTGCCAGCTCACCGGGGGACACCTACGAGCAGTACTTC. It encodes CASSPGDTYEQYF. The chain links TRBV18 to TRBJ2-7; D is possibly TRBD1 (6 bases). Germline V CDR1 and CDR2: KGHSH, LQKENI. V lost 3 bases to trimming and J lost 2 bases, with 8 bases between them. The length of the CDR3 is 13 residues.